These 29 T cell receptor beta chains originate from one sample sequenced in a study of T cell responses to AZD1222 COVID-19 vaccine. Profiling relied on immunoSEQ multiplex PCR, and the TCRdb table lists in-frame clones only, not all of them. This sample has 150,000 to 180,000 clones, with approximately 90% found just once. The sequencing used peripheral blood, collected 28 days after the second AZD1222 dose. The receptors shown here come from an adult who received the AZD1222 COVID-19 vaccine.

The rearrangement joins TRBV7-2 to TRBJ1-4; perhaps TRBD1 as D (5 bases). Trimming took 6 bases from V and 8 from J, leaving 10 bases between them. This CDR3 has 12 residues. CDR1 is SGHTA, CDR2 FQGNSA, per germline. The CDR3 reads CASRIRGEKLFF. DNA of the CDR3: TGTGCCAGCAGAATCCGGGGGGAAAAACTGTTTTTT. Looking up the rest from reference TRBV7-2 and TRBJ1-4 gives the full variable domain: GAGVSQSPSNKVTEKGKDVELRCDPISGHTALYWYRQSLGQGLEFLIYFQGNSAPDKSGLPSDRFSAERTGGSVSTLTIQRTQQEDSAVYLCASRIRGEKLFFGSGTQLSVL.

The chain employs TRBV27 and TRBJ2-5, with D possibly TRBD2 on 6 matching bases. Trimming stripped 1 base from V and 3 bases from J, with 15 bases between. The germline V gene encodes CDR1 MNHEY and CDR2 SMNVEV (reference sequence). The CDR3 consists of 16 residues. The CDR3 nucleotides read TGTGCCAGCAGTTTATTCTGGAGGGGAAGGGAAGAGACCCAGTACTTC. As protein: CASSLFWRGREETQYF.

The rearrangement links TRBV3-1 (or the pseudogene TRBV3-2) to TRBJ2-1, with 12 bases identical to TRBD2. The germline CDR1 and CDR2 sequences are LGHDT and YNNKEL (reference sequence). V gave up 4 bases and J gave up 4 bases; unmatched junction bases: 11. The CDR3 length is 18 residues. In nucleotides, the CDR3 is TGTGCCAGCAGCCCGGGGCTAGCGGGGGGGCCCAAATACAATGAGCAGTTCTTC. Protein sequence: CASSPGLAGGPKYNEQFF.

V and J are TRBV14 and TRBJ2-3; D possibly corresponds to TRBD1 (7 bases). Trimming removed 4 bases at V and 5 bases at J, with 13 bases between. Germline values: CDR1 SGHDN, CDR2 FVKESK. There are 14 residues in the CDR3. CDR3 region: CASSRGGTEDTQYF. The CDR3 DNA sequence: TGTGCCAGCAGCCGAGGGGGGACAGAAGATACGCAGTATTTT.

In this sample, this clone turned up a few times. V is TRBV5-1 and J is TRBJ2-2, with no clear D. Germline V gives CDR1 SGHRS, CDR2 YFSETQ. Trimming shortened V by 3 bases and J by 6 bases, and 9 bases separated the two germline ends. The CDR3 covers 13 residues. CDR3 amino acids: CASSSLRPGELFF. For the CDR3, the DNA is TGCGCCAGCAGCTCACTGAGGCCCGGGGAGCTGTTTTTT.

The gene calls are TRBV6-2 or TRBV6-3 and TRBJ2-1; 9 positions match TRBD1. The CDR3 extends over 15 amino acids. In germline, CDR1 is MNHEY, CDR2 SVGEGT. V was pared by 4 bases and J by 5 bases, with 6 bases of the junction left unmatched. This CDR3 reads CASSSGTGPNNEQFF. CDR3 bases: TGTGCCAGCAGTTCCGGGACAGGGCCTAACAATGAGCAGTTCTTC.

The chain links TRBV11-2 to TRBJ2-7; 9 positions agree with TRBD2. This CDR3 has 15 residues. Germline CDR1 is SGHAT and CDR2 is FQNNGV. The V and J ends lost 5 bases and 2 bases, in that order; junction bases with no gene match: 7. Here the CDR3 reads CASSRQAGGPYEQYF. In DNA, the CDR3 is TGTGCCAGCAGCCGTCAAGCGGGAGGCCCCTACGAGCAGTACTTC. The variable domain in full, with the rest retrieved from reference TRBV11-2 and TRBJ2-7, is EAGVAQSPRYKIIEKRQSVAFWCNPISGHATLYWYQQILGQGPKLLIQFQNNGVVDDSQLPKDRFSAERLKGVDSTLKIQPAKLEDSAVYLCASSRQAGGPYEQYFGPGTRLTVT.

This chain connects TRBV6-1 to TRBJ2-5; 7 bases agree with TRBD1. The V and J ends lost 2 bases and 3 bases, in that order; junction bases with no gene match: 9. There are 16 residues in the CDR3. Germline loops: CDR1 MNHNS, CDR2 SASEGT. Here the CDR3 reads CASSETPPTGKETQYF. The CDR3 DNA is TGTGCCAGCAGTGAAACCCCCCCGACAGGGAAAGAGACCCAGTACTTC.

The chain employs TRBV9 and TRBJ2-1; tentatively, D is TRBD2 (5 bases). CDR3 length: 12 residues. Germline V gene data show CDR1 as SGDLS and CDR2 as YYNGEE. V was shortened by 0 bases and J by 11 bases, with 9 bases between the two germline ends. The CDR3 is CASSVGEGKQFF. Written as DNA, the CDR3 is TGTGCCAGCAGCGTAGGTGAGGGTAAGCAGTTCTTC. Complete variable domain (other parts from reference TRBV9 and TRBJ2-1): DSGVTQTPKHLITATGQRVTLRCSPRSGDLSVYWYQQSLDQGLQFLIQYYNGEERAKGNILERFSAQQFPDLHSELNLSSLELGDSALYFCASSVGEGKQFFGPGTRLTVL.

The CDR3 region has the DNA TGTGCCAGTAGTCATTCCGCCGGGGCCCGCTCCTACGAGCAGTACTTC. Protein sequence: CASSHSAGARSYEQYF. V gene TRBV19 combines with J gene TRBJ2-7, with D perhaps being TRBD1 or TRBD2 (5 bases each). The CDR3 is 16 residues long. Between the trimmed V and J ends, which lost 5 bases and 0 bases, there was a span of 17 bases. CDR1 LNHDA and CDR2 SQIVND come from the germline V gene (reference sequence).

V is TRBV14 and J is TRBJ2-2; possible D gene TRBD1, 7 bases. Looked up from germline, CDR1 is SGHDN and CDR2 is FVKESK. The ends were cut back, 3 bases at V and 0 bases at J, with 8 bases in the middle. CDR3 length equals 15 residues. CDR3 residues: CASSHRGANTGELFF. CDR3 DNA: TGTGCCAGCAGCCACAGGGGGGCGAACACCGGGGAGCTGTTTTTT.

A single count supports this clone. The CDR3 sequence is CASSLLAGLNSPLHF. DNA of the CDR3: TGTGCCAGCAGTTTACTGGCAGGTCTTAATTCACCCCTCCACTTT. The chain employs TRBV28 and TRBJ1-6; D is unresolved. V dropped 2 bases and J dropped 6 bases, with 11 bases sitting between them. Germline V gives CDR1 MDHEN, CDR2 SYDVKM. The CDR3 totals 15 residues.

This sequence joins TRBV7-9 and TRBJ1-3; no clear D. Germline CDR1 reads SEHNR; CDR2 reads FQNEAQ (reference sequence). There are 18 residues in the CDR3. Trimming took 5 bases from V and 1 from J, leaving 21 bases between them. The CDR3 protein is CASSPWLAVKASGNTIYF. CDR3 DNA: TGTGCCAGCAGCCCCTGGTTAGCGGTTAAGGCTTCTGGAAACACCATATATTTT.

The V call is TRBV5-1, the J call TRBJ1-1; D remains ambiguous. V was cut by 0 bases and J by 3 bases, with 15 bases left in between. The CDR3 loop spans 16 amino acids. Germline CDR1 SGHRS, CDR2 YFSETQ. This chain's CDR3 is CASSLVYRGRDTEAFF. CDR3 sequence (DNA): TGCGCCAGCAGCTTGGTTTATAGAGGGAGAGACACTGAAGCTTTCTTT.

This clone was observed a single time. This chain connects TRBV5-6 to TRBJ1-5, with 9 bases aligning to TRBD1. With 1 base clipped from V and 5 bases from J, the junction kept 7 bases outside the gene matches. In germline, CDR1 is SGHDT, CDR2 YYEEEE. The CDR3 spans 16 residues. The CDR3 sequence is CASSLLGQGNDQPQHF. The CDR3 region has the DNA TGTGCCAGCAGCTTGTTGGGACAGGGAAACGATCAGCCCCAGCATTTT.

The J gene is TRBJ1-5, the V gene TRBV6-5; TRBD1 matches at 7 bases. The V and J ends lost 4 bases and 4 bases, in that order; junction bases with no gene match: 10. CDR3 length: 16 amino acids. CDR1 is MNHEY, CDR2 SVGAGI, per germline. The CDR3 spells CASSLRSGGYNQPQHF. The CDR3 nucleotides read TGTGCCAGCAGTTTACGATCAGGGGGTTATAATCAGCCCCAGCATTTT.

The rearrangement uses TRBV30 and TRBJ2-7; 9 bases are a match to TRBD1. Trimming took 7 bases from V and 7 from J; bases not matched to a gene: 14. Germline V lookup: CDR1 GTSNPN, CDR2 SVGIG (reference sequence). The CDR3 length is 14 residues. DNA of the CDR3: TGTGCCTCCCTAGCTGGGACAGGGTTTAATGAGCAGTACTTC. This translates into CASLAGTGFNEQYF.

The chain carries TRBV19 and TRBJ1-5; D is unresolved. From germline, CDR1 is LNHDA and CDR2 SQIVND (reference sequence). The germline V and J ends were trimmed by 3 bases and 5 bases, with 17 bases remaining between them. This CDR3 contains 16 residues. The CDR3 region has the DNA TGTGCCAGTAGTATTAGGCAGTCGGGTCAAGATCAGCCCCAGCATTTT. Protein product: CASSIRQSGQDQPQHF. The full variable domain, completed using reference TRBV19 and TRBJ1-5, is DGGITQSPKYLFRKEGQNVTLSCEQNLNHDAMYWYRQDPGQGLRLIYYSQIVNDFQKGDIAEGYSVSREKKESFPLTVTSAQKNPTAFYLCASSIRQSGQDQPQHFGDGTRLSIL.

The gene calls are TRBV7-6 and TRBJ1-3; 8 nucleotides match TRBD1. From germline, CDR1 is SGHVS and CDR2 FNYEAQ. Trimming removed 7 bases from V and 0 bases from J; junction bases left unmatched: 8. This CDR3 spans 16 amino acids. The CDR3 protein is CASTLGQGPSGNTIYF. CDR3 DNA sequence: TGTGCCAGCACCCTCGGACAGGGCCCCTCTGGAAACACCATATATTTT.

The J gene is TRBJ1-2, the V gene TRBV5-1; 8 bases are shared with TRBD1. Per the germline V gene, CDR1 is SGHRS and CDR2 is YFSETQ. The CDR3 is made up of 17 amino acids. V was pared by 0 bases and J by 3 bases, with 10 bases of the junction left unmatched. The CDR3: CASSLEGTGLTDYGYTF. The CDR3 DNA reads as TGCGCCAGCAGCTTGGAAGGGACAGGTCTCACGGACTATGGCTACACCTTC.

The V call is TRBV24-1, the J call TRBJ1-4; a possible D gene is TRBD1 (5 bases). V was clipped by 9 bases and J by 7 bases, with 14 bases between them. The CDR3 has 13 residues. Germline-derived CDR1 and CDR2 are KGHDR and SFDVKD. The CDR3 here is CATQGSESEKLFF. CDR3 nucleotides: TGTGCCACCCAGGGTAGTGAAAGTGAAAAACTGTTTTTT.

The genes are TRBV9 and TRBJ2-7; 10 positions match TRBD1. The germline V gene has CDR1 SGDLS and CDR2 YYNGEE. The CDR3 has 17 amino acids. With 4 bases clipped from V and 2 bases from J, the junction kept 12 bases outside the gene matches. Here the CDR3 reads CASSKTPGQGRTYEQYF. The DNA of the CDR3 is TGTGCCAGCAGCAAGACTCCGGGACAGGGGAGAACCTACGAGCAGTACTTC.

The rearrangement uses TRBV6-2 or TRBV6-3 and TRBJ1-5; D remains ambiguous. The V gene's germline CDR1 is MNHEY and CDR2 SVGEGT. The CDR3 extends over 15 amino acids. Between the trimmed V and J ends, which lost 5 bases and 1 base, there was a span of 12 bases. The CDR3 loop is CASSPAVGSNQPQHF. In DNA form, the CDR3 reads TGTGCCAGCAGTCCCGCCGTTGGAAGCAATCAGCCCCAGCATTTT.

CDR3 DNA sequence: TGTGCCAGCAGCCGATTAAGTTCACCCCTCCACTTT. Translation gives CASSRLSSPLHF. This rearrangement joins TRBV12-3 or TRBV12-4 to TRBJ1-6, with no clear D. V lost 6 bases and J 9 bases, leaving 9 bases between the germline ends. The CDR3 contains 12 residues.

The CDR3 is CASSQAGRGWYSNEKLFF. CDR3 coding DNA: TGTGCCAGCAGCCAAGCCGGTAGGGGATGGTATTCTAATGAAAAACTGTTTTTT. The rearrangement joins TRBV4-2 to TRBJ1-4; TRBD1 might be the D (5 bases). V lost 1 base and J 3 bases, leaving 18 bases between the germline ends. CDR1 and CDR2 (germline): LGHNA, YNFKEQ. The CDR3 runs 18 residues.

V and J are TRBV10-3 and TRBJ1-4; D possibly corresponds to TRBD1 (5 bases). Germline V gene data show CDR1 as ENHRY and CDR2 as SYGVKD. V lost 6 bases and J lost 3, with 14 bases in between. The CDR3 runs 15 residues. The CDR3 DNA is TGTGCCATCAGCACCGGGACCGCCCCTAATGAAAAACTGTTTTTT. It codes for CAISTGTAPNEKLFF.

CDR3 sequence (DNA): TGTGCCAGCAGTTACTACAGGGATACTGAAGCTTTCTTT. Protein: CASSYYRDTEAFF. The rearrangement joins TRBV6-5 to TRBJ1-1; maybe TRBD1 (6 bases). From germline, CDR1 is MNHEY and CDR2 SVGAGI. The CDR3 sequence is 13 residues long. Trimming left V 1 base short and J 5 bases short, with 8 bases between.

The chain has TRBV7-9 and TRBJ2-1; TRBD1 might be the D (5 bases). CDR3 length: 14 residues. Germline CDR1 is SEHNR and CDR2 is FQNEAQ (reference sequence). V lost 1 base and J lost 6, with 10 bases in between. CDR3 nucleotide sequence: TGTGCCAGCAGCTTAGGGCAGGGTAGCAATGAGCAGTTCTTC. Encoded protein: CASSLGQGSNEQFF.

V gene TRBV7-9 combines with J gene TRBJ1-1; TRBD1 is a possible D gene (5 bases). Germline assignment: CDR1 SEHNR and CDR2 FQNEAQ (reference sequence). There are 15 residues in the CDR3. The V end lost 1 base, the J end lost 2 bases, and 11 bases lay between the germline ends. CDR3 DNA: TGTGCCAGCAGCTTAGTAGAGACAGACAACACTGAAGCTTTCTTT. Protein product: CASSLVETDNTEAFF.